The TCR beta chain under discussion was sequenced for a study of graft-versus-host responses after intestinal transplantation. Study information: Recipients uniformly received anti-thymocyte globulin induction, followed by tacrolimus and steroids for three to four years.

On this clone: Its specificity is not known.

Only in-frame clones appear in the TCRdb table, and some are missing; sequencing was by immunoSEQ multiplex PCR. The sample lists 90,000 to 150,000 clones, 85% to 95% seen once, with roughly 0.11% in the top ten. General observations from the study: Peak circulating GvH clone levels tracked with early post-transplant HvG declines. GvH clones were identified in recipient marrow, with some first appearing in ileum or blood.

Trimming cost V 4 bases and J 5 bases, with 16 bases left between them. The germline V gene encodes CDR1 SGHNT and CDR2 YYREEE (reference sequence). The CDR3 spans 15 residues. The input for sequencing was unstimulated CD4+ T cells sorted from spleen or lymph node cells, taken before intestinal transplant. The chain carries TRBV5-4 and TRBJ2-1; weak D call: TRBD1 (5 bases). This clonotype was obtained from a human donor who received an intestinal transplant. The CDR3 region has the DNA TGTGCCAGCAGCCTGGGTGGGCAGGGCAACAATGAGCAGTTCTTC. This sequence encodes CASSLGGQGNNEQFF. The variable domain in full, with the rest retrieved from reference TRBV5-4 and TRBJ2-1, is ETGVTQSPTHLIKTRGQQVTLRCSSQSGHNTVSWYQQALGQGPQFIFQYYREEENGRGNFPPRFSGLQFPNYSSELNVNALELDDSALYLCASSLGGQGNNEQFFGPGTRLTVL.